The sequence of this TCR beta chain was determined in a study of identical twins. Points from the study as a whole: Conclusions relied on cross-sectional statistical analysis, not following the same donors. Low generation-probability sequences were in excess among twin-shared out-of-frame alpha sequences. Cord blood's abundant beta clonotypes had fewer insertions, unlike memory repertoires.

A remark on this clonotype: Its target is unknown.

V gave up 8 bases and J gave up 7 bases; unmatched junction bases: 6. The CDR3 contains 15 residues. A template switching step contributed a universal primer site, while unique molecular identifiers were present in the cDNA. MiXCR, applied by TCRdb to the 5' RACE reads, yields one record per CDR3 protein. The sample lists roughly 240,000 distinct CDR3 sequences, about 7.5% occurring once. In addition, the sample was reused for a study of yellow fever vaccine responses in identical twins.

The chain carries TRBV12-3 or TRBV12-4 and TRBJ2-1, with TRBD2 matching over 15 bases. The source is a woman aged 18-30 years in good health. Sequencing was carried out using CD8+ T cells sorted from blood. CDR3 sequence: CASRTSGGALNEQFF. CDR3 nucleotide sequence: TGTGCCAGCCGGACTAGCGGGGGGGCATTAAATGAGCAGTTCTTC.